This T cell receptor (beta chain) stems from a study of T cell responses to AZD1222 COVID-19 vaccine. Study-wide findings and caveats: The span of vaccine-associated CD4 TCRs extended across spike, with dominance at 160-218 and 743-854. Females outnumbered males among donors, who were mostly white British; clonal diversity was possibly underestimated.

Trimming shortened V by 2 bases and J by 6 bases, and 10 bases separated the two germline ends. This CDR3 is built from 13 residues. From germline, CDR1 is LGHNT and CDR2 FRNRAP. Libraries were prepared by immunoSEQ multiplex PCR; TCRdb keeps only in-frame clonotypes and omits some of them. The table shows roughly 130,000 clones, with 91% occurring only once. As for this clone: Its antigen is as yet unknown.

The TCR originated in an adult who received the MenACWY meningococcal vaccine as a control. The V gene is TRBV12-5, the J gene TRBJ1-2; tentative D call: TRBD1 (6 bases). The input for sequencing was peripheral blood, taken 28 days after the second dose of the MenACWY control vaccine. The CDR3 DNA sequence: TGTGCTAGTGGTTTGCTATGGACAGATGGCTACACCTTC. It specifies CASGLLWTDGYTF.